This section outlines one TCR beta chain sequence together with its context. The data derive from a study of control samples from healthy donors and cancer patients. Germline V gives CDR1 SEHNR, CDR2 FQNEAQ (reference sequence). This CDR3 has 13 amino acids. V lost 3 bases and J 5 bases, leaving 10 bases between the germline ends. Profiled with immunoSEQ multiplex PCR; TCRdb holds only in-frame clones, not every one. The profile covers under 200,000 clones, with approximately 93% appearing a single time and 8.5% taken by the ten largest. This chain joins TRBV7-9 and TRBJ1-2; no reliable D call. This sequence originates from a woman in her 40s in good health. The sample taken for sequencing was blood. The DNA of the CDR3 is TGTGCCAGCAGCTTCGGGGTTTTATATGGCTACACCTTC. Translating gives CASSFGVLYGYTF.